The TCR beta chain under discussion was sequenced for a study of cytomegalovirus exposure and HLA in healthy donors. Study outcomes and limitations: When a later analysis compared HLA-associated TCR beta chains with equally common others, the HLA-associated chains turned out to be more clonally expanded and to have lower generation probabilities. Researchers reported in a later analysis that a missense DCLRE1C variant was tied to TCR beta V- and J-gene trimming.

Trimming removed 6 bases at V and 5 bases at J, with 19 bases between. CDR3 length equals 15 residues. Germline loops: CDR1 MNHNY, CDR2 SVGAGI (reference sequence). It was with 60 Vbeta and 13 Jbeta primers that the PCR ran. Data came from immunoSEQ multiplex PCR; TCRdb stores just in-frame clones and leaves some out. This table has around 99,000 clones, 81% appearing once. Points on this clone: What it binds is not known.

Sequences were obtained from PBMCs. This chain joins TRBV6-6 and TRBJ1-1; D may be TRBD1 (6 bases). The source of this sequence is a woman aged 25 to 39 in good health and CMV-seronegative. The CDR3 DNA sequence: TGTGCCAGCAGAGGCCGACAGGACAGAACAACTGAAGCTTTCTTT. It yields the protein CASRGRQDRTTEAFF.